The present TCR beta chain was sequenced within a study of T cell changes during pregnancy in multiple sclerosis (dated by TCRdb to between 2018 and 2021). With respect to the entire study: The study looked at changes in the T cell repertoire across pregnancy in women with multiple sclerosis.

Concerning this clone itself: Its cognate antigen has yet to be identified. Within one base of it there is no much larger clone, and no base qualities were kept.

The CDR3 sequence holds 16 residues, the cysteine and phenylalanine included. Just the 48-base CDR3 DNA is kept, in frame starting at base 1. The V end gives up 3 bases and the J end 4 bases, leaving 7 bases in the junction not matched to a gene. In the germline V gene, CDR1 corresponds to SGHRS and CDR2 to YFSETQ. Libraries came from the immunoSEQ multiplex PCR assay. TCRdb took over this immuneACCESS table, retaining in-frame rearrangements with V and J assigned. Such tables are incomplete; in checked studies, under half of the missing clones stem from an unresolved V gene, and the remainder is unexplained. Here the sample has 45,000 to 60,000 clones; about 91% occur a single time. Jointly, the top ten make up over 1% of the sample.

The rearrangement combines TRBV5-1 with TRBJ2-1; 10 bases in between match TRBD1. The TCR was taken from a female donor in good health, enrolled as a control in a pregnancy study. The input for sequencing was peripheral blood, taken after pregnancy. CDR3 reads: CASSSRTGGDYNEQFF. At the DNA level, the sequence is TGCGCCAGCAGCTCAAGGACAGGGGGAGATTACAATGAGCAGTTCTTC.